This T cell receptor beta chain was retrieved from a study of cytomegalovirus exposure and HLA in healthy donors (dated by TCRdb to about 2017). Regarding the complete study: According to an earlier analysis of several hundred of the donors, some 180 million T cells yielded over 90 million unique TCR beta sequences and approximately 300 Gb of sequence data. An early release that covered 640 HLA-typed donors contained around 330 gigabases of sequencing data and about 84 million unique TCR sequences. To predict cytomegalovirus infection status, the study combined high-throughput TCR immunosequencing, statistical association of individual TCRs with disease status, and machine learning. A later analysis re-analyzed previously published TCR beta repertoires from about 600 donors and added high-resolution HLA genotyping to study TCR occurrence patterns. On average, about 200,000 unique TCR beta nucleotide sequences were sequenced per donor among 398 genotyped donors of the cohort, with 15% to 20% of those sequences being non-productive. In an earlier analysis of 500 to 650 of the donors, high-throughput TCR beta sequencing was used to judge whether each TCR beta V gene segment behaved as functional or pseudogenic. Because of strong linkage in the cohort, roughly five DR-DQ haplotypes were treated as single units for association and clustering. Class I and class II HLA loci were covered by the typing at four-digit resolution. Among the approximately 400 genotyped donors, around 81% belonged to the genetic ancestry cluster associated with self-reported Caucasian donors. A later genetic analysis used genome-wide SNP genotypes for about 65% of the roughly 670 donors, treating that subset as a discovery cohort. Using immunosequencing, the study profiled T cell repertoires from 550 to 750 subjects and related those repertoires to cytomegalovirus serostatus. Typing coverage varied by locus: roughly 629-640 donors for A, B, C, DRB1 and DQB1; roughly 500 for DQA1; more than 600 for DPA1; around 490 for DPB1. A separate validation cohort of approximately 120 different subjects was used in addition to the approximately 610-subject first cohort. In the later analysis, no new phenotypic data were used to find candidate immune exposures; instead, reliance was placed on TCR beta sequences and their occurrence across donors. Donor age, sex, ethnicity and CMV serostatus were compiled together with the repertoire data. The study aimed to test whether signatures of past pathogen exposure could be identified by cataloging public T cell receptors. All discovery cohort repertoires had been generated on a single sequencing platform.

Turning to this clone: Its binding antigen is unknown. No base qualities exist here, and no much larger clone lies one base off it.

Results the study describes overall, beyond this receptor: In an earlier analysis of under 600 of the donors, most TCR beta V segments were observed in productive rearrangements about 87% or about 30% of the time, broadly matching IMGT annotations. A later genetic analysis reported fewer N-insertions in productive TCRs among donors in an Asian-associated ancestry cluster than the roughly 640-donor mean. Because counts were too low, seventeen rarely observed V segments, including chromosome 9 orphons, were left out of the earlier analysis of 587 of the donors. V-gene and J-gene trimming of TCR beta chains was associated with a missense DCLRE1C variant in a later genetic analysis, and the association was replicated in an independent cohort. The cohort was sequenced for TCR beta chains only, and without alpha or paired-chain data the features that could be detected were limited. Roughly uniform sequencing depth across donors was assumed in presence/absence analyses, although this assumption may not hold. In a later analysis, TCR association rates were found to vary across HLA loci, with the most associated TCRs seen for DRB1 alleles and the fewest for HLA-C alleles. A cluster of highly shared sequence variants was judged likely to be a technical artifact of the sequencing pipeline. In vitro tests confirmed that a few of the cytomegalovirus-associated TCR beta chains recognize cytomegalovirus antigens. In a later analysis, several top co-occurrence clusters were reported to appear linked to parvovirus B19, influenza, CMV and Epstein-Barr virus. The 87-base-pair reads could not distinguish some IMGT-functional V segments, including TRBV6-2 and TRBV6-3, so those segments were excluded. Because HLA typing was missing for some donors at each locus, association tests included only the typed subset. The study gave a list of roughly 150 TCR beta chains associated with cytomegalovirus. Correlated functional status among segregating V segments might be attributable to linkage disequilibrium, but an unknown experimental factor could not be ruled out. A later analysis found that most CMV-associated TCR beta chains appeared HLA-restricted, with HLA associations seemingly driven largely by CMV exposure. The only immune exposure information available for the cohort was CMV serostatus. The authors suggested that the approach could potentially be generalized to other disease states and immunological phenotypes. Cytomegalovirus status was reported to be diagnosed by the classifier with high specificity and sensitivity in both the original and validation cohorts. In a later analysis, more than 15,000 TCR beta sequences were associated with specific HLA alleles at a false discovery rate of 0.05. In a later analysis, HLA-associated TCR beta chains were found to be more clonally expanded and to have lower generation probabilities than equally common non-associated chains. Across donors, most TCR sequences were observed very rarely, whereas some public TCRs were present in many individuals. A further reported finding was that TCR beta sequences accurately predicted the HLA-A and HLA-B alleles for most subjects in the first cohort. When HLA alleles, especially DR and DQ, strongly co-occurred, TCR associations were difficult to assign to individual alleles.

The cohort consisted of some 670 healthy bone marrow donors. At the time of sampling, all cohort members were nominally healthy, though unrecorded immune exposures were likely present. The donor was CMV seronegative and belonged to the group of approximately 320 seronegative cohort members. Each donor provided a peripheral blood sample, and peripheral blood mononuclear cells were used for TCR beta sequencing. Genomic DNA extraction from the blood cell samples was performed with the Qiagen DNeasy Blood Extraction Kit. CDR3 length: 13 amino acids, cysteine to phenylalanine. Only CDR3 DNA remains: 39 bases, in frame from the first base. CDR1 and CDR2 are drawn from the germline V gene: SGHNT, YENEEA. V and J are truncated by 2 bases and 4 bases respectively, leaving an intervening sequence of 8 bases. Receptor libraries were prepared by the immunoSEQ multiplex PCR assay. For the multiplex PCR, a mixture combining 60 forward primers for TCR Vbeta segments and 13 reverse primers for TCR Jbeta segments was used. A multiplex PCR assay on genomic DNA amplified the CDR3 region of rearranged TCR beta genes. Amplified TCR beta libraries were sequenced as 87-base-pair reads on the Illumina HiSeq System. In the paper's pipeline: Across the 640 or so repertoires, a later analysis counted roughly 77 million unique TCR beta chains, some 11 million of which were shared by at least two donors. A nearest-neighbor algorithm error-corrected the raw reads and collapsed the reads into unique sequences, merging closely related sequences to remove PCR and sequencing errors. CDR3 sequences were aligned to IMGT reference sequences to assign V, D and J gene segments. For a sequence to be retained, a match of at least six nucleotides was required to both a V gene segment and a J gene segment. Rearrangements were classified as productive when the CDR3 lacked stop codons and remained in frame with V and J, and all other rearrangements were classified as non-productive. Following IMGT convention, CDR3 was defined as the stretch from the second conserved V-encoded cysteine to the conserved J-encoded phenylalanine. Sequences without an unambiguous match to a single V gene segment were excluded from the earlier analysis of about 600 of the donors. An earlier analysis of a few hundred of the donors called V segments functional above 56.7% productive rearrangements and segregating when the between-donor standard deviation exceeded 5%. A statistical classification framework was built for diagnosing cytomegalovirus status from the catalog of TCR beta chain sequences. In a later analysis, TCR nucleotide sequences were compared against IMGT/GENE-DB human TR gene sequences so that V and J genes could be assigned. Using the TCRdist pipeline, a later analysis assigned CDR3 sequences along with most-parsimonious VDJ recombination scenarios. A later analysis defined each TCR beta chain by its CDR3 amino acid sequence plus V-gene family, and excluded reads lacking a unique V-gene family. To address suspected cross-contamination and a sequencing artifact, a later analysis removed over 500 highly shared, low-generation-probability nucleotide sequences. A later analysis calculated a clonal expansion index for each public chain from normalized within-repertoire ranks of inferred template counts. In a later analysis, generation probabilities were computed using a VDJ recombination model fitted to out-of-frame rearrangements, and the results were checked against IGoR. In a later analysis, hypergeometric tests were used to score TCR-TCR, TCR-HLA and TCR-CMV co-occurrence, with a repertoire-size bias correction applied to TCR pairs. False discovery rates were estimated in a later analysis by permuting HLA or CMV assignments 20 times. A later analysis grouped co-occurring TCRs with DBSCAN, adding TCRdist sequence similarity when clustering within HLA-allele-positive subsets. For co-occurrence clustering, repertoires with fewer than 30,000 or more than 120,000 public chains were excluded, along with about five repertoires with anomalous nucleotide sharing. TCRdb holds this immuneACCESS table with in-frame rearrangements only. Some clones are missing; in checked studies, unresolved V genes explain under half, and the rest has no known cause. The DNA was the basis for D and trimming; V, J and clone size are from that table. The sample table contains about 90,000 clones; only one count was recorded for about 80% of them. The ten largest clones add up to 0.55% to 0.65% of the sample.

The sequence links TRBV11-3 to TRBJ1-2, with TRBD1 perhaps the D gene, on 6 matching bases. This receptor was taken from a man aged 30 to 39 in good health and CMV-seronegative. The sequenced sample consisted of PBMCs. This receptor carries the CDR3 CASSLLGGYGYTF. Read as DNA, the sequence is TGTGCCAGCAGCTTACTAGGGGGCTATGGCTACACCTTC.